The sequence of this T cell receptor (beta chain) was determined in a study of blood T cell repertoires in COVID-19. In the study overall: COVID-19 samples, acute and convalescent, were from the United States, Italy and Spain.

The assay was immunoSEQ multiplex PCR, and TCRdb's table has in-frame clones only and misses some. The profile shows about 210,000 clones, around 86% of them singletons. Enrollees, about 18 to 89 years old, lived in some 24 US areas. Clinical history as reported by participants underpinned cohort assignment. The V segment lost 2 bases and the J segment 9 bases; nucleotides outside the gene matches: 7. The CDR3 extends over 14 amino acids. Germline V gene lookup returns CDR1 SGHRS and CDR2 YFSETQ. The sequence was collected from a woman in her thirties or forties with acute COVID-19. The gene calls are TRBV5-1 and TRBJ1-2; 10 bases line up with TRBD1. Sequencing was done on a sample of PBMCs or T cells enriched from blood (not recorded which). This chain's CDR3 is CASSFLDRGQSYTF. CDR3 nucleotides: TGCGCCAGCAGCTTTCTCGACAGGGGGCAAAGCTACACCTTC.